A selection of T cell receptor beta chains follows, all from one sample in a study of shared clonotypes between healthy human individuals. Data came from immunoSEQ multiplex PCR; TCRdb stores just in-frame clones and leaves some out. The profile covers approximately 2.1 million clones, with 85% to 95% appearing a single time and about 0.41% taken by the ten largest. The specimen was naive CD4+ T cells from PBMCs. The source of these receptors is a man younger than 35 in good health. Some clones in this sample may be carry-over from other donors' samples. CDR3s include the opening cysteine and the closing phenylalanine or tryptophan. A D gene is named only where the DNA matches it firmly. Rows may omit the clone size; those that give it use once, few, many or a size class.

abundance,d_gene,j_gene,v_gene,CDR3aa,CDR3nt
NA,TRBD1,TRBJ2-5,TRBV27,CASSLQGASETQYF,TGTGCCAGCAGCCTACAGGGGGCTAGCGAGACCCAGTACTTC
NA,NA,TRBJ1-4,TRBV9,CASSPTDTRGEKLFF,TGTGCCAGCAGCCCAACGGACACCCGGGGTGAAAAACTGTTTTTT
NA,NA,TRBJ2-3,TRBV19,CASRPTGNTQYF,TGTGCCAGTAGGCCTACAGGGAATACGCAGTATTTT
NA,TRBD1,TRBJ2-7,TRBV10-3,CAISDGTGHYEQYF,TGTGCCATCAGTGACGGGACAGGACACTACGAGCAGTACTTC
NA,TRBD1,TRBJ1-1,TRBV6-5,CASSYGTGTAEAFF,TGTGCCAGCAGTTACGGGACGGGGACAGCGGAAGCTTTCTTT
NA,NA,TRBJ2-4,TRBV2,CASSEPPGDNIQYF,TGTGCCAGCAGTGAACCCCCAGGTGATAACATTCAGTACTTC
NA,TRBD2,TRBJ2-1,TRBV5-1,CASSLAGGGVDEQFF,TGCGCCAGCAGCTTAGCGGGAGGGGGTGTGGATGAGCAGTTCTTC
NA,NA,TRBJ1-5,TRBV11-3,CARNRVDSNQPQHF,TGTGCCAGGAACAGGGTGGATAGCAATCAGCCCCAGCATTTT
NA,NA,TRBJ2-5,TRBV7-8,CASSLGASREETQYF,TGTGCCAGCAGCTTAGGTGCAAGTAGGGAAGAGACCCAGTACTTC
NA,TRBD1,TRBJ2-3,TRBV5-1,CASSLVGTGGVTDTQYF,TGCGCCAGCAGCTTGGTTGGGACAGGGGGCGTCACAGATACGCAGTATTTT
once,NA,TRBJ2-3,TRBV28,CASSFIRGTDTQYF,TGTGCCAGCAGTTTTATTAGGGGGACAGATACGCAGTATTTT
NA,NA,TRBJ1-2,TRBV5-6,CASSGDSVGYTF,TGTGCCAGCAGCGGGGACTCGGTCGGCTACACCTTC
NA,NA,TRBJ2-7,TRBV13,CASSLKRTTYEQYF,TGTGCCAGCAGCTTAAAGCGGACCACCTACGAGCAGTACTTC
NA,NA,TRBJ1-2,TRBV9,CASSGGGQGVYGYTF,TGTGCCAGCAGCGGCGGGGGTCAGGGTGTCTATGGCTACACCTTC
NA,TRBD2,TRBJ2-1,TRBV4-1,CASSQVGAGGNNEQFF,TGCGCCAGCAGCCAAGTTGGAGCGGGAGGGAATAATGAGCAGTTCTTC
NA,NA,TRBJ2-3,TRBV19,CASSIGGTDTQYF,TGTGCCAGTAGTATTGGGGGCACAGATACGCAGTATTTT
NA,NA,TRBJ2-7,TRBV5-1,CASSLTAGTSYEQYF,TGCGCCAGCAGCTTGACGGCGGGAACTTCCTACGAGCAGTACTTC
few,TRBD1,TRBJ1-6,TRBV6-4,CASSAGGNSPLHF,TGTGCCAGCAGTGCAGGGGGGAATTCACCCCTCCACTTT
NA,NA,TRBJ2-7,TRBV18,CASSPGGGGSSYEQYF,TGTGCCAGCTCACCAGGGGGAGGGGGCAGCTCCTACGAGCAGTACTTC
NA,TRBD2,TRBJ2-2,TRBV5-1,CASSPHLLAGDTGELFF,TGCGCCAGCAGCCCACACCTTCTAGCGGGAGACACCGGGGAGCTGTTTTTT
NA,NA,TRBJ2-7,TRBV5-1,CASSWLVGSPTDEQYF,TGCGCCAGCAGCTGGCTCGTCGGGTCGCCCACGGACGAGCAGTACTTC
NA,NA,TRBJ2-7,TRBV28,CASSPVPPRGSYEQYF,TGTGCCAGCAGCCCAGTTCCCCCAAGGGGCTCCTACGAGCAGTACTTC
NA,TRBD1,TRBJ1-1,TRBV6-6,CASRATGFGTEAFF,TGTGCCAGCAGGGCGACAGGGTTCGGCACTGAAGCTTTCTTT
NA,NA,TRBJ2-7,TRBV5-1,CASSWGGDSVPSYEQYF,TGCGCCAGCAGCTGGGGGGGCGACAGCGTGCCCTCCTACGAGCAGTACTTC
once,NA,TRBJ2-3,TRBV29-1,CSHLDWGTDTQYF,TGCAGCCACCTAGATTGGGGAACAGATACGCAGTATTTT